Listed here are 13 T cell receptor beta chains from one sample, sequenced in a study of T cells in Graves' hyperthyroidism and ophthalmopathy. Using RNA transcripts as the source, TCR beta CDR3 regions were amplified. First-round RT-PCR of the TCR CDR3 relied on the HTBI primer set. Each CDR3 protein is one row after TCRdb ran MiXCR on the multiplex PCR reads. The data contain 650,000 to 750,000 distinct CDR3 sequences, around 13% of them singletons. The sequenced sample consisted of blood. Receptors were obtained from a woman aged 18-30 years with Graves' hyperthyroidism.

This chain links TRBV7-9 with TRBJ2-1; a weak D match, TRBD2 (6 bases). The tail of the sequence fits TRBJ2-7 better, so the J call may be wrong. The CDR3 has 14 residues. Germline lookup yields CDR1 SEHNR and CDR2 FQNEAQ (reference sequence). In DNA form, the CDR3 reads TGTGCCAGCAGCTTGGCGGGAAGTAACAATGAGCAGTACTTC. It is translated as CASSLAGSNNEQYF.

This clonotype came up many times. The chain carries TRBV6-5 and TRBJ2-3; possible D gene TRBD1, 6 bases. CDR1 is MNHEY and CDR2 is SVGAGI in the germline V gene. The CDR3 extends over 15 amino acids. The germline V and J ends were trimmed by 0 bases and 1 base, with 8 bases remaining between them. CDR3 sequence reads: CASSYSGGGTDTQYF. As DNA, the CDR3 is TGTGCCAGCAGTTACTCAGGGGGTGGCACAGATACGCAGTATTTT.

The CDR3 DNA sequence: TGTGCCAGCAGCTTTACTAGCGGGAACACAGATACGCAGTATTTT. Protein sequence: CASSFTSGNTDTQYF. The chain combines TRBV11-1 with TRBJ2-3; 10 nucleotides line up with TRBD2. In germline, CDR1 is SGHAT, CDR2 FQDESV (reference sequence). V lost 3 bases, J lost 2 bases, and 2 bases stayed unmatched. This CDR3 region has 15 residues.

Concerning this clonotype itself: A clone one base away is much larger, so this may be a read error. CDR3 nucleotide sequence: TGCAGTGCTCGGGGTGTGACGGCTGAAGCTTTCTTT. Translation: CSARGVTAEAFF. This chain connects TRBV20-1 to TRBJ1-1; D remains unclear. The germline V and J ends were trimmed by 5 bases and 6 bases, with 13 bases remaining between them. This CDR3 comprises 12 residues. The germline V gene encodes CDR1 DFQATT and CDR2 SNEGSKA (reference sequence).

There are a few counts of this clonotype. The chain carries TRBV6-5 and TRBJ2-2, with 7 bases fitting TRBD2. Germline CDR1 is MNHEY and CDR2 is SVGAGI. Trimming cost V 4 bases and J 5 bases; bases outside gene matches: 13. The CDR3 covers 17 residues. CDR3 loop: CASSSGNPSGVTGELFF. In DNA form, the CDR3 reads TGTGCCAGCAGTTCCGGGAATCCTAGCGGCGTGACCGGGGAGCTGTTTTTT.

This clonotype was recorded many times. J is TRBJ2-7 and V is TRBV20-1; 7 positions match TRBD1. The junction had 5 bases not matched to a gene; V was cut back by 1 base and J by 2 bases. The CDR3 extends over 14 amino acids. Looked up from germline, CDR1 is DFQATT and CDR2 is SNEGSKA (reference sequence). The CDR3 loop is CSARGDSATYEQYF. The CDR3 bases are TGCAGTGCTAGAGGGGACAGTGCCACCTACGAGCAGTACTTC.

The table lists this clonotype with many counts. V is TRBV27 and J is TRBJ2-5, with 7 nucleotides matching TRBD2. J was trimmed by 1 base and V by 3 bases; bases with no gene match: 5. CDR3 length equals 15 residues. CDR1 is MNHEY, CDR2 SMNVEV, per germline (reference sequence). The CDR3 region has the DNA TGTGCCAGCAGTTTCGGACTAGTCGCCCAAGAGACCCAGTACTTC. Its translation is CASSFGLVAQETQYF.

As regards this clonotype: Being one base from a much bigger clone, this may be a read error. V and J are TRBV6-1 and TRBJ2-7; no clear D. Trimming took 6 bases from V and 2 from J, leaving 5 bases between them. CDR3 length equals 11 residues. Germline-derived CDR1 and CDR2 are MNHNS and SASEGT. For the CDR3, the DNA is TGTGCCAGCAGGAGTCCCTACGAGCAGTACTTC. Translated, it gives CASRSPYEQYF.

This clonotype was detected ten times or more. This rearrangement joins TRBV13 to TRBJ2-3; D is possibly TRBD2 (6 bases). Germline V gives CDR1 PRHDT, CDR2 FYEKMQ (reference sequence). This CDR3 has 15 amino acids. Trimming shortened V by 2 bases and J by 8 bases, and 17 bases separated the two germline ends. CDR3 sequence (DNA): TGTGCCAGCAGCTTAACCGGGACTTTACCCGGTACGCAGTATTTT. Protein sequence: CASSLTGTLPGTQYF.

This clonotype was found a few times. This chain links TRBV7-2 with TRBJ2-2; TRBD2 aligns across 7 bases. Germline trimming cut 6 bases from V and 4 bases from J; bases unmatched to any gene: 20. This CDR3 comprises 19 residues. Germline V lookup: CDR1 SGHTA, CDR2 FQGNSA. CDR3 residues: CASRVGRLAVSTSTGELFF. The CDR3 region has the DNA TGTGCCAGCAGGGTAGGGCGGCTAGCGGTGTCGACCAGCACCGGGGAGCTGTTTTTT.

This clonotype was observed many times. The rearrangement uses TRBV3-1 and TRBJ2-3; D gene unclear. This CDR3 comprises 14 residues. CDR1 and CDR2 from the germline V gene are LGHDT and YNNKEL (reference sequence). Trimming took off 0 bases at V and 6 bases at J, with 10 bases between the two ends. CDR3 sequence (DNA): TGTGCCAGCAGCCAAGAGTGGTCCACCGATACGCAGTATTTT. Residues: CASSQEWSTDTQYF.

The sample holds many counts of this clonotype. The chain's CDR3 is CASSETRLQFF. The CDR3 nucleotides are TGTGCCAGCAGTGAGACAAGGCTCCAGTTCTTC. The chain combines TRBV2 with TRBJ2-1; D call uncertain. CDR1 SNHLY and CDR2 FYNNEI come from the germline V gene. Trimming took off 3 bases at V and 13 bases at J, with 10 bases between the two ends. The CDR3 has 11 residues.

This clonotype was counted a few times. The J gene is TRBJ2-7, the V gene TRBV27; TRBD2 matches 8 bases. The CDR3 consists of 14 residues. Trimming took 2 bases from V and 5 from J; bases not matched to a gene: 5. Looked up from germline, CDR1 is MNHEY and CDR2 is SMNVEV (reference sequence). The chain's CDR3 is CASSLMGTSHEQYF. CDR3 DNA: TGTGCCAGCAGTTTAATGGGGACTAGTCACGAGCAGTACTTC.